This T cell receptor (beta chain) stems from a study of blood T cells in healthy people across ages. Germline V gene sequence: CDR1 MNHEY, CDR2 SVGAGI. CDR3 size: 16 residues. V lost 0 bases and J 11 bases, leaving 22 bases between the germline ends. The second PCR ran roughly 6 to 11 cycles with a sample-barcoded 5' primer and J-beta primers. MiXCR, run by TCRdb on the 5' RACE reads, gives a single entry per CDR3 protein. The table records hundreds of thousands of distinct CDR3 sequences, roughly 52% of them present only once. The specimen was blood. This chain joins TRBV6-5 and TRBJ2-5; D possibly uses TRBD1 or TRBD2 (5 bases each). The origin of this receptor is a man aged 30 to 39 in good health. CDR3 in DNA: TGTGCCAGCAGTTACTCGACGCCAGACAGCATAAGGGAGCAGTACTTC. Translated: CASSYSTPDSIREQYF.